The 26 T cell receptor beta chains below were found in one sample sequenced in a study of OX40 agonist ivuxolimab in advanced cancers. TCRdb's table, derived via immunoSEQ multiplex PCR, lists solely in-frame clones and lacks some. This sample has fewer than 85,000 clones, with 65% to 90% found just once. The sample consisted of CD4+ or CD8+ T cells sorted from blood, taken in a trial of the OX40 agonist ivuxolimab. All receptors derive from an adult with an advanced solid tumor such as melanoma, head and neck, liver or kidney cancer.

This clone was seen just once. J is TRBJ1-1 and V is TRBV30; D is unresolved. The ends were cut back, 0 bases at V and 4 bases at J, with 12 bases in the middle. Germline CDR1 reads GTSNPN; CDR2 reads SVGIG (reference sequence). The CDR3 extends over 14 amino acids. The CDR3 nucleotides are TGTGCCTGGAGTGTACTCTGGGTTGGCACTGAAGCTTTCTTT. It is translated as CAWSVLWVGTEAFF.

The V call is TRBV5-1, the J call TRBJ2-7; D could derive from TRBD1 or TRBD2 (5 bases each). The CDR3 has 14 residues. CDR1 is SGHRS, CDR2 YFSETQ, per germline. The ends were cut back, 4 bases at V and 2 bases at J, with 13 bases in the middle. DNA for the CDR3: TGCGCCAGCAGCGCCGGGACCCTAACCTACGAGCAGTACTTC. Protein sequence: CASSAGTLTYEQYF.

The V call is TRBV7-9, the J call TRBJ1-1; 9 positions match TRBD1. Germline-derived CDR1 and CDR2 are SEHNR and FQNEAQ (reference sequence). The CDR3 extends over 14 amino acids. The ends lost 5 bases at V and 5 bases at J; junction bases unmatched: 6. The chain's CDR3 is CASSGGQGRTEAFF. The CDR3 coding sequence is TGTGCCAGCAGCGGAGGACAGGGGAGGACTGAAGCTTTCTTT.

This chain uses TRBV6-1 with TRBJ1-2; no firm D call. CDR1 is MNHNS and CDR2 is SASEGT in the germline V gene. This CDR3 spans 14 amino acids. Trimming took off 2 bases at V and 8 bases at J, with 15 bases between the two ends. CDR3: CASSERRLHPGYTF. The CDR3 nucleotides read TGTGCCAGCAGTGAACGGCGGCTTCATCCAGGCTACACCTTC.

This clone has a handful of counts. The chain is built from TRBV19 and TRBJ1-1, with a weak D call TRBD1 (5 bases). The CDR3 is made up of 13 amino acids. The V gene lost 8 bases and the J gene lost 5 bases, with 15 bases spanning the gap. In germline, CDR1 is LNHDA, CDR2 SQIVND (reference sequence). CDR3 in amino acids: CASEPHKGTEAFF. The CDR3 coding sequence is TGTGCCAGTGAACCTCACAAGGGGACTGAAGCTTTCTTT.

The rearrangement joins TRBV20-1 to TRBJ2-1; unclear D gene. Germline loops: CDR1 DFQATT, CDR2 SNEGSKA (reference sequence). Trimming stripped 3 bases from V and 10 bases from J, with 7 bases between. CDR3 length: 10 amino acids. The CDR3: CSASGYEQFF. CDR3 DNA: TGCAGTGCTAGTGGCTACGAGCAGTTCTTC.

This chain uses TRBV6-5 with TRBJ1-2; tentative D call: TRBD1 (6 bases). The CDR3 extends over 14 amino acids. Per the germline V gene, CDR1 is MNHEY and CDR2 is SVGAGI. V was pared by 2 bases and J by 5 bases, with 12 bases between. CDR3 in amino acids: CASSYGGAAYGYTF. The DNA for the CDR3 is TGTGCCAGCAGTTACGGGGGGGCAGCGTATGGCTACACCTTC.

The V gene is TRBV7-2, the J gene TRBJ1-2; D uncertain. The V gene's germline CDR1 is SGHTA and CDR2 FQGNSA. The CDR3 is 15 amino acids. Trimming stripped 1 base from V and 0 bases from J, with 9 bases between. The CDR3 loop is CASSLGTAANYGYTF. In DNA form, the CDR3 reads TGTGCCAGCAGCTTAGGTACGGCAGCTAACTATGGCTACACCTTC. The full variable domain, in which reference TRBV7-2 and TRBJ1-2 provide the parts outside the CDR3, is GAGVSQSPSNKVTEKGKDVELRCDPISGHTALYWYRQSLGQGLEFLIYFQGNSAPDKSGLPSDRFSAERTGGSVSTLTIQRTQQEDSAVYLCASSLGTAANYGYTFGSGTRLTVV.

The chain combines TRBV28 with TRBJ2-5; perhaps TRBD2 as D (7 bases). The germline CDR1 and CDR2 sequences are MDHEN and SYDVKM. The V and J ends lost 3 bases and 5 bases respectively, with 10 bases between them. There are 13 residues in the CDR3. The CDR3 reads CASSFGGRETQYF. The CDR3 DNA reads TGTGCCAGCAGTTTCGGGGGGCGTGAGACCCAGTACTTC.

This CDR3 is CASSSGDYGYTF. In DNA, the CDR3 is TGTGCCAGCAGCTCGGGGGACTATGGCTACACCTTC. V usage is TRBV7-2 and J usage is TRBJ1-2, with D perhaps matching TRBD1 (5 bases). V was trimmed by 4 bases and J by 3 bases, leaving 6 bases between them. The germline V gene encodes CDR1 SGHTA and CDR2 FQGNSA. The CDR3 spans 12 residues.

The chain joins TRBV6-5 to TRBJ2-1, with 10 bases matching TRBD2. This CDR3 has 16 amino acids. Germline loops: CDR1 MNHEY, CDR2 SVGAGI. The ends lost 4 bases at V and 1 base at J; junction bases unmatched: 4. CDR3 bases: TGTGCCAGCAGTTCTCCGACTAGCGGGTCCTACAATGAGCAGTTCTTC. Translating gives CASSSPTSGSYNEQFF.

V usage is TRBV7-8 and J usage is TRBJ1-3, with TRBD1 matching 7 bases. Germline CDR1 is SGHVS and CDR2 is FQNEAQ. Unmatched junction bases numbered 7, after V lost 1 base and J lost 4 bases. The CDR3 has 16 residues. CDR3 bases: TGTGCCAGCAGCTTAGACAGGGGCCTTACGGGAAACACCATATATTTT. It is translated as CASSLDRGLTGNTIYF. The full variable domain, in which reference TRBV7-8 and TRBJ1-3 provide the parts outside the CDR3, is GAGVSQSPRYKVAKRGQDVALRCDPISGHVSLFWYQQALGQGPEFLTYFQNEAQLDKSGLPSDRFFAERPEGSVSTLKIQRTQQEDSAVYLCASSLDRGLTGNTIYFGEGSWLTVV.

CDR3 DNA sequence: TGTGCCAGCAGTCTCCGGACAGGGACTAACTATGGCTACACCTTC. Translated: CASSLRTGTNYGYTF. The chain has TRBV27 and TRBJ1-2, with TRBD1 identical over 8 bases. Germline V gene data show CDR1 as MNHEY and CDR2 as SMNVEV (reference sequence). Unmatched junction bases numbered 5, after V lost 5 bases and J lost 0 bases. The CDR3 sequence is 15 residues long.

This sequence joins TRBV2 and TRBJ2-5; D is perhaps TRBD1 or TRBD2 (6 bases each). Looked up from germline, CDR1 is SNHLY and CDR2 is FYNNEI. This CDR3 spans 15 amino acids. V was shortened by 4 bases and J by 4 bases, with 16 bases between the two germline ends. The CDR3 coding sequence is TGTGCCAGCAGTGTTAAGGGGGGCCTGGGAGAGACCCAGTACTTC. This gives the protein CASSVKGGLGETQYF.

Here the CDR3 reads CASSLALSDSGSIQFF. CDR3 bases: TGTGCCAGCAGCTTAGCGCTCTCGGATAGCGGGAGTATACAGTTCTTC. The chain couples TRBV7-8 to TRBJ2-1, with TRBD2 matching 9 bases. Losses at the gene ends were 0 bases for V and 13 bases for J; bases not matched to a gene: 13. Germline CDR1 and CDR2: SGHVS and FQNEAQ. This CDR3 contains 16 residues.

This sequence joins TRBV5-1 and TRBJ1-4; maybe TRBD1 (5 bases). The germline CDR1 and CDR2 sequences are SGHRS and YFSETQ. With 0 bases removed from V and 5 bases from J, the gap between germline ends came to 11 bases. The CDR3 has 15 amino acids. The CDR3 DNA reads TGCGCCAGCAGCTTGGTGCCAGGGTCGAATGAAAAACTGTTTTTT. Translating gives CASSLVPGSNEKLFF.

This clone was observed a handful of times. The V and J genes are TRBV5-4 and TRBJ2-3; D is undetermined. The CDR3 runs to 13 residues. The V gene's germline CDR1 is SGHNT and CDR2 YYREEE (reference sequence). V was pared by 4 bases and J by 5 bases, with 11 bases between. This CDR3 is CASSPNSGDTQYF. The CDR3 coding sequence is TGTGCCAGCAGCCCGAACTCGGGAGATACGCAGTATTTT.

The chain couples TRBV18 to TRBJ1-5, with D hard to call. The ends were cut back, 2 bases at V and 5 bases at J, with 7 bases in the middle. The CDR3 is 13 residues long. Germline V lookup: CDR1 KGHSH, CDR2 LQKENI. This CDR3 is CASSPTRDQPQHF. CDR3 DNA sequence: TGTGCCAGCTCACCAACCCGGGATCAGCCCCAGCATTTT.

The rearrangement links TRBV5-1 to TRBJ2-7; 9 bases are a match to TRBD2. V gave up 2 bases and J gave up 1 base; unmatched junction bases: 1. Germline CDR1 is SGHRS and CDR2 is YFSETQ. This CDR3 contains 14 residues. CDR3 DNA: TGCGCCAGCAGCTTCAGCGGGGGGTCCTACGAGCAGTACTTC. Translation: CASSFSGGSYEQYF.

V and J are TRBV5-4 and TRBJ2-7, with D tentatively TRBD1 or TRBD2 (5 bases each). Germline values: CDR1 SGHNT, CDR2 YYREEE (reference sequence). V lost 0 bases, J lost 7 bases, and 29 bases lay in between. This CDR3 contains 19 residues. CDR3 loop: CASSLAHASTRQSWGEQYF. CDR3 DNA: TGTGCCAGCAGCTTGGCCCATGCATCGACCCGACAATCTTGGGGGGAGCAGTACTTC. The whole variable domain, filled in from reference TRBV5-4 and TRBJ2-7, reads ETGVTQSPTHLIKTRGQQVTLRCSSQSGHNTVSWYQQALGQGPQFIFQYYREEENGRGNFPPRFSGLQFPNYSSELNVNALELDDSALYLCASSLAHASTRQSWGEQYFGPGTRLTVT.

This chain joins TRBV28 and TRBJ2-5; D is unclear. The V gene lost 7 bases and the J gene lost 4 bases, with 10 bases spanning the gap. This CDR3 has 12 residues. The germline CDR1 and CDR2 sequences are MDHEN and SYDVKM. CDR3 nucleotide sequence: TGTGCCAGCACCAGACTGGGAGAGACCCAGTACTTC. Translating it yields CASTRLGETQYF.

The V and J genes are TRBV7-9 and TRBJ2-5; possible D gene TRBD2, 7 bases. Per the germline V gene, CDR1 is SEHNR and CDR2 is FQNEAQ (reference sequence). V dropped 5 bases and J dropped 4 bases, with 14 bases sitting between them. This CDR3 is built from 14 residues. For the CDR3, the DNA is TGTGCCAGCAGCCCGGTGGGGGGGGCAGAGACCCAGTACTTC. Its protein product is CASSPVGGAETQYF.

The CDR3 sequence is CASRAGQGSYEQYF. The CDR3 DNA sequence: TGTGCCAGTAGAGCGGGACAGGGCTCCTACGAGCAGTACTTC. The genes are TRBV6-6 and TRBJ2-7; 9 nucleotides match TRBD1. The CDR3 totals 14 residues. Germline CDR1 is MNHNY and CDR2 is SVGAGI (reference sequence). V trimming: 9 bases; J trimming: 0 bases; junction bases outside the gene matches: 6.

The V gene is TRBV7-8, the J gene TRBJ2-5, with 13 positions matching TRBD2. In germline, CDR1 is SGHVS, CDR2 FQNEAQ. Germline trimming cut 3 bases from V and 5 bases from J; bases unmatched to any gene: 9. This CDR3 spans 17 amino acids. This CDR3 reads CASSFALAGGRRETQYF. CDR3 nucleotide sequence: TGTGCCAGCAGCTTTGCACTAGCGGGAGGGCGGAGGGAGACCCAGTACTTC.

This chain links TRBV6-1 with TRBJ1-2; 7 bases agree with TRBD1. The CDR3 runs to 14 residues. Germline V gene sequence: CDR1 MNHNS, CDR2 SASEGT. Trimming removed 6 bases from V and 5 bases from J; junction bases left unmatched: 9. The CDR3, as DNA: TGTGCCAGCAGGAATACAGGGGAGGGATATGGCTACACCTTC. This translates into CASRNTGEGYGYTF.

This clone was seen only once. The chain joins TRBV7-2 to TRBJ2-7, with 7 bases matching TRBD2. CDR3 length: 16 residues. J gave up 0 bases and V 4 bases, and 9 bases lay outside the gene matches. Germline-derived CDR1 and CDR2 are SGHTA and FQGNSA. CDR3 loop: CASSSFSGRSSYEQYF. The CDR3 nucleotides are TGTGCCAGCAGCTCGTTTAGCGGGCGGAGCTCCTACGAGCAGTACTTC. Full variable domain (remainder filled in from reference TRBV7-2 and TRBJ2-7): GAGVSQSPSNKVTEKGKDVELRCDPISGHTALYWYRQSLGQGLEFLIYFQGNSAPDKSGLPSDRFSAERTGGSVSTLTIQRTQQEDSAVYLCASSSFSGRSSYEQYFGPGTRLTVT.